Sequencing of this T cell receptor beta chain was carried out in a study of blood T cell repertoires in COVID-19. Germline loops: CDR1 SGHTA, CDR2 FQGTGA. V lost 5 bases to trimming and J lost 0 bases, with 8 bases between them. This CDR3 contains 14 residues. Assay: immunoSEQ multiplex PCR; the TCRdb copy retains only in-frame clones and omits some. Of roughly 120,000 clones listed, roughly 80% were seen once; the top ten hold about 5.5%. This clonotype was obtained from a man older than 75 with COVID-19, enrolled during active disease. This sequence joins TRBV7-3 and TRBJ1-3; D unresolved. The sequenced material came from peripheral blood. The CDR3 DNA is TGTGCCAGCAGCCGCGGGCTCTCTGGAAACACCATATATTTT. Translation: CASSRGLSGNTIYF.